One and the same sample provided the 32 T cell receptor beta chains below, sequenced in a study of blood T cell repertoires in COVID-19. Repertoires were generated with immunoSEQ multiplex PCR, while TCRdb's copy carries only in-frame clones and drops some. The profile shows 350,000 or so clones, approximately 84% of them singletons. The sample taken for sequencing was PBMCs or T cells enriched from blood (not recorded which). Receptors were obtained from a woman aged 25 to 39 who had recovered from COVID-19.

CDR3 coding DNA: TGTGCCAGCAGCCCCCGGGCGGGCTTAAACACTGAAGCTTTCTTT. Its translation is CASSPRAGLNTEAFF. The rearrangement uses TRBV13 and TRBJ1-1; D uncertain. The CDR3 runs to 15 residues. V lost 5 bases to trimming and J lost 2 bases, with 15 bases between them. The germline CDR1 and CDR2 sequences are PRHDT and FYEKMQ (reference sequence).

The chain's CDR3 is CAWSPRQGWNTEAFF. The CDR3 DNA follows: TGTGCCTGGAGTCCGCGACAGGGGTGGAACACTGAAGCTTTCTTT. The chain couples TRBV30 to TRBJ1-1, with 8 bases fitting TRBD1. The CDR3 loop spans 15 amino acids. Unmatched junction bases numbered 6, after V lost 2 bases and J lost 1 base. Germline lookup yields CDR1 GTSNPN and CDR2 SVGIG (reference sequence).

This chain uses TRBV6-2 or TRBV6-3 with TRBJ2-7; 9 nucleotides agree with TRBD1. V lost 5 bases, J lost 5 bases, and 7 bases stayed unmatched. Germline V gives CDR1 MNHEY, CDR2 SVGEGT. The length of the CDR3 is 14 residues. CDR3 DNA: TGTGCCAGCAGTACACCGGGACAGGGCCACGAGCAGTACTTC. This encodes CASSTPGQGHEQYF.

V usage is TRBV5-1 and J usage is TRBJ2-5; TRBD1 might be the D (6 bases). The V end was cut by 2 bases, the J end by 3 bases, with 8 bases between. This CDR3 contains 13 residues. Germline loops: CDR1 SGHRS, CDR2 YFSETQ. CDR3 residues: CASSFRDKETQYF. The CDR3 DNA sequence: TGCGCCAGCAGCTTTAGGGACAAAGAGACCCAGTACTTC.

This sequence joins TRBV5-4 and TRBJ2-1, with D tentatively TRBD2 (7 bases). There are 14 residues in the CDR3. V was cut by 1 base and J by 4 bases, with 9 bases left in between. Germline values: CDR1 SGHNT, CDR2 YYREEE (reference sequence). The CDR3 bases are TGTGCCAGCAGCTTGCGGGGGGCTTACAATGAGCAGTTCTTC. Translating it yields CASSLRGAYNEQFF.

The chain employs TRBV4-2 and TRBJ2-3; TRBD2 matches at 7 bases. The CDR3 covers 19 residues. The V gene's germline CDR1 is LGHNA and CDR2 YNFKEQ. Trimming took 1 base from V and 1 from J; bases not matched to a gene: 14. CDR3 residues: CASSQVGLAGRRGTDTQYF. As DNA, the CDR3 is TGTGCCAGCAGCCAAGTAGGGTTAGCGGGCCGTCGGGGCACAGATACGCAGTATTTT.

The genes are TRBV5-6 and TRBJ2-3, with D possibly matching TRBD2 (6 bases). This CDR3 has 17 residues. V was shortened by 0 bases and J by 4 bases, with 18 bases between the two germline ends. Looked up from germline, CDR1 is SGHDT and CDR2 is YYEEEE. The CDR3 sequence is CASSLVVEGRGPDTQYF. For the CDR3, the DNA is TGTGCCAGCAGCTTGGTGGTGGAGGGGCGGGGTCCAGATACGCAGTATTTT.

This clone has a single count. The J gene is TRBJ2-1, the V gene TRBV28, with D tentatively TRBD1 (5 bases). Germline CDR1 MDHEN, CDR2 SYDVKM. This CDR3 contains 16 residues. V lost 6 bases, J lost 0 bases, and 15 bases lay in between. CDR3 amino acids: CASSRQPHRSYNEQFF. In DNA form, the CDR3 reads TGTGCCAGCAGCCGACAGCCACACCGCTCCTACAATGAGCAGTTCTTC.

The rearrangement uses TRBV19 and TRBJ2-3, with D possibly TRBD1 on 5 matching bases. Trimming left V 4 bases short and J 0 bases short, with 11 bases between. CDR3 length: 15 amino acids. Germline lookup yields CDR1 LNHDA and CDR2 SQIVND (reference sequence). The CDR3 DNA reads TGTGCCAGTAGTACCCGACAGACTAGCACAGATACGCAGTATTTT. Protein: CASSTRQTSTDTQYF.

The genes are TRBV7-2 and TRBJ2-3; possibly TRBD2 for D (6 bases). Germline CDR1 reads SGHTA; CDR2 reads FQGNSA. The CDR3 totals 16 residues. The V and J ends lost 8 bases and 1 base respectively, with 19 bases between them. CDR3 sequence reads: CASGKLGGVGTDTQYF. The DNA of the CDR3 is TGTGCCAGCGGAAAATTGGGCGGGGTGGGCACAGATACGCAGTATTTT.

The chain uses TRBV29-1 and TRBJ2-5; D not certain. The CDR3 has 11 residues. Germline lookup yields CDR1 SQVTM and CDR2 ANQGSEA. Trimming took 6 bases from V and 3 from J, leaving 8 bases between them. The CDR3: CSVLLEETQYF. The CDR3 DNA is TGCAGCGTCCTCCTCGAAGAGACCCAGTACTTC.

The rearrangement links TRBV11-2 to TRBJ1-4; possible D gene TRBD1, 5 bases. This CDR3 has 16 residues. Trimming took 1 base from V and 6 from J, leaving 15 bases between them. Germline-derived CDR1 and CDR2 are SGHAT and FQNNGV. In DNA, the CDR3 is TGTGCCAGCAGCTTAGCCTATCAGGGCGCGGATGAAAAACTGTTTTTT. This encodes CASSLAYQGADEKLFF. The variable domain in full, with the rest retrieved from reference TRBV11-2 and TRBJ1-4, is EAGVAQSPRYKIIEKRQSVAFWCNPISGHATLYWYQQILGQGPKLLIQFQNNGVVDDSQLPKDRFSAERLKGVDSTLKIQPAKLEDSAVYLCASSLAYQGADEKLFFGSGTQLSVL.

V usage is TRBV6-4 and J usage is TRBJ2-2; 7 nucleotides align to TRBD2. Trimming cost V 4 bases and J 1 base; bases outside gene matches: 6. The CDR3 is 16 amino acids. Germline V gene data show CDR1 as MRHNA and CDR2 as SNTAGT. In DNA, the CDR3 is TGTGCCAGCAGTGCCTCTAGCGGCGGGAACACCGGGGAGCTGTTTTTT. Its protein is CASSASSGGNTGELFF.

The V and J genes are TRBV21-1 and TRBJ1-2; the table names TRBD1, a call not compared with the DNA. TRBV21-1 is annotated as a pseudogene. The CDR3 is 13 residues long. CDR3 residues: CASSIGQIGGYTF. The CDR3, as DNA: TGTGCCAGCAGTATTGGACAGATCGGCGGCTACACCTTC.

The chain has TRBV29-1 and TRBJ1-5; no firm D call. The ends were cut back, 6 bases at V and 6 bases at J, with 15 bases in the middle. Looked up from germline, CDR1 is SQVTM and CDR2 is ANQGSEA. CDR3 size: 13 residues. The CDR3 region is CSVGHGEGQPQHF. CDR3 nucleotide sequence: TGCAGCGTGGGTCACGGGGAAGGTCAGCCCCAGCATTTT.

The genes are TRBV6-5 and TRBJ2-3; 8 bases fit TRBD1. The CDR3 loop spans 13 amino acids. Germline loops: CDR1 MNHEY, CDR2 SVGAGI. Unmatched junction bases numbered 6, after V lost 4 bases and J lost 9 bases. CDR3 amino acids: CASSSKTGDTQYF. Written as DNA, the CDR3 is TGTGCCAGCAGTTCCAAGACAGGGGACACGCAGTATTTT.

The genes are TRBV7-2 and TRBJ2-7; 10 bases are a match to TRBD1. The CDR3 runs 15 residues. Losses at the gene ends were 4 bases for V and 3 bases for J; bases not matched to a gene: 6. CDR1 and CDR2 from the germline V gene are SGHTA and FQGNSA. The DNA of the CDR3 is TGTGCCAGCAGCTCCCCGGACAGGGGGGTCTACGAGCAGTACTTC. It is translated as CASSSPDRGVYEQYF.

The V gene is TRBV5-1, the J gene TRBJ1-5, with TRBD1 identical over 7 bases. The CDR3 is 15 residues long. Unmatched junction bases numbered 13, after V lost 4 bases and J lost 9 bases. CDR1 and CDR2 from the germline V gene are SGHRS and YFSETQ. CDR3 DNA: TGCGCCAGCAGCGAAACAGGGGTGGGTTCCGGGCCCCAGCATTTT. Amino acid sequence: CASSETGVGSGPQHF. Complete variable domain (other parts from reference TRBV5-1 and TRBJ1-5): KAGVTQTPRYLIKTRGQQVTLSCSPISGHRSVSWYQQTPGQGLQFLFEYFSETQRNKGNFPGRFSGRQFSNSRSEMNVSTLELGDSALYLCASSETGVGSGPQHFGDGTRLSIL.

The chain uses TRBV10-3 and TRBJ1-1, with 9 bases aligning to TRBD1. V was pared by 3 bases and J by 5 bases, with 7 bases of the junction left unmatched. The length of the CDR3 is 15 residues. The germline V gene encodes CDR1 ENHRY and CDR2 SYGVKD. The chain's CDR3 is CAISDDGQGTTEAFF. CDR3 nucleotide sequence: TGTGCCATCAGTGATGACGGACAGGGGACTACTGAAGCTTTCTTT.

This sequence joins TRBV4-1 and TRBJ2-7; TRBD2 matches at 7 bases. The CDR3 spans 17 residues. Germline assignment: CDR1 MGHRA and CDR2 YSYEKL. Trimming at V came to 1 base and at J to 0 bases, leaving 9 bases not matched to a gene. The CDR3 protein is CASSQASAGRNSYEQYF. The CDR3 nucleotides read TGCGCCAGCAGCCAAGCGTCAGCGGGACGGAACTCCTACGAGCAGTACTTC.

In this sample, this clone turned up once. The J gene is TRBJ1-6, the V gene TRBV28; D is undetermined. The germline V and J ends were trimmed by 3 bases and 10 bases, with 10 bases remaining between them. CDR1 is MDHEN and CDR2 is SYDVKM in the germline V gene. The CDR3 runs 13 residues. CDR3 sequence reads: CASSFNQESPLHF. The DNA of the CDR3 is TGTGCCAGCAGTTTTAATCAGGAATCACCCCTCCACTTT.

The count of this clone is one. This chain connects TRBV7-9 to TRBJ1-6; 9 positions match TRBD1. CDR3 length: 19 residues. V trimming: 5 bases; J trimming: 4 bases; junction bases outside the gene matches: 15. In germline, CDR1 is SEHNR, CDR2 FQNEAQ (reference sequence). Here the CDR3 DNA reads TGTGCCAGCAGCCCCGGGGAATACAGGGGGCCGCGGTATAATTCACCCCTCCACTTT. Translation: CASSPGEYRGPRYNSPLHF.

This clone showed up just a few times. This chain connects TRBV3-1 (or the pseudogene TRBV3-2) to TRBJ2-5; 10 bases map to TRBD2. V shed 0 bases, J shed 2 bases, and the junction held 3 bases outside the gene matches. Germline assignment: CDR1 LGHDT and CDR2 YNNKEL (reference sequence). The CDR3 consists of 16 residues. The CDR3, as DNA: TGTGCCAGCAGCCAAGATAGCGGGGGGCCACAAGAGACCCAGTACTTC. Amino acids: CASSQDSGGPQETQYF.

The sample holds a few counts of this clone. This sequence joins TRBV7-2 and TRBJ2-7; the D gene is possibly TRBD1 (6 bases). Germline CDR1 and CDR2: SGHTA and FQGNSA. V lost 3 bases and J lost 5, with 17 bases in between. This CDR3 spans 15 amino acids. CDR3 coding DNA: TGTGCCAGCAGCTTCCGGCCAGACAGGTTCGACGAGCAGTACTTC. Translation: CASSFRPDRFDEQYF.

The chain employs TRBV10-3 and TRBJ2-2; D possibly corresponds to TRBD2 (5 bases). Trimming took 8 bases from V and 3 from J, leaving 13 bases between them. The CDR3 is made up of 14 amino acids. Germline V gives CDR1 ENHRY, CDR2 SYGVKD. CDR3 residues: CAIRRSGDTGELFF. Here the CDR3 DNA reads TGTGCCATCCGGCGGTCCGGGGACACCGGGGAGCTGTTTTTT.

The chain carries TRBV5-1 and TRBJ2-5, with 12 positions matching TRBD1. This CDR3 comprises 16 residues. The V gene's germline CDR1 is SGHRS and CDR2 YFSETQ. V dropped 0 bases and J dropped 3; count of bases not matched to a gene: 3. CDR3 in DNA: TGCGCCAGCAGCTTGGGGGACAGGGGGCTTAAAGAGACCCAGTACTTC. It yields the protein CASSLGDRGLKETQYF.

The chain links TRBV19 to TRBJ1-2, with 10 bases matching TRBD1. The germline V gene has CDR1 LNHDA and CDR2 SQIVND (reference sequence). With 4 bases clipped from V and 5 bases from J, the junction kept 16 bases outside the gene matches. The CDR3 loop spans 18 amino acids. The CDR3 coding sequence is TGTGCCAGTAGTAGTACCGGGACAGGGGTGAGAATATTGTATGGCTACACCTTC. This codes for CASSSTGTGVRILYGYTF.

The chain recombines TRBV5-1 with TRBJ2-1; D might be TRBD1 (6 bases). CDR1 is SGHRS, CDR2 YFSETQ, per germline. The ends were cut back, 4 bases at V and 2 bases at J, with 10 bases in the middle. The CDR3 has 14 amino acids. The CDR3 here is CASSLGQTYNEQFF. The DNA for the CDR3 is TGCGCCAGCAGCCTCGGACAGACCTACAATGAGCAGTTCTTC.

The chain carries TRBV18 and TRBJ1-3; D gene uncertain. Trimming took off 4 bases at V and 2 bases at J, with 15 bases between the two ends. There are 16 residues in the CDR3. Germline CDR1 is KGHSH and CDR2 is LQKENI. The CDR3: CASSRPGELAGNTIYF. The CDR3 region has the DNA TGTGCCAGCTCACGGCCCGGAGAACTTGCTGGAAACACCATATATTTT. Combining the CDR3 with reference TRBV18 and TRBJ1-3 gives the whole variable domain NAGVMQNPRHLVRRRGQEARLRCSPMKGHSHVYWYRQLPEEGLKFMVYLQKENIIDESGMPKERFSAEFPKEGPSILRIQQVVRGDSAAYFCASSRPGELAGNTIYFGEGSWLTVV.

V gene TRBV13 combines with J gene TRBJ1-2; 7 nucleotides align to TRBD1. Germline values: CDR1 PRHDT, CDR2 FYEKMQ (reference sequence). The CDR3 is made up of 13 amino acids. V trimming: 4 bases; J trimming: 5 bases; junction bases outside the gene matches: 4. The CDR3 loop reads CASSSDRAYGYTF. As DNA, the CDR3 is TGTGCCAGCAGCTCAGACAGGGCTTATGGCTACACCTTC.

This chain uses TRBV3-1 (or the pseudogene TRBV3-2) with TRBJ1-2, with D hard to call. CDR1 and CDR2 from the germline V gene are LGHDT and YNNKEL (reference sequence). Trimming removed 5 bases from V and 6 bases from J, with 16 bases in between. The CDR3 runs 14 residues. The CDR3: CASSWERGLDGYTF. The CDR3 nucleotides read TGTGCCAGCAGCTGGGAGCGGGGTTTGGATGGCTACACCTTC.

The rearrangement uses TRBV3-1 (or the pseudogene TRBV3-2) and TRBJ1-5; no reliable D call. V gave up 1 base and J gave up 7 bases, with 8 bases separating them. The CDR3 is made up of 13 amino acids. Germline CDR1 and CDR2: LGHDT and YNNKEL (reference sequence). The CDR3 DNA follows: TGTGCCAGCAGCCAAGGGGAGGGCCAGCCCCAGCATTTT. Translating it yields CASSQGEGQPQHF.